The following is a TCR beta chain sequence with its context. Its antigen is undetermined. This record belongs to a study of PD-1 blockade in classical Hodgkin lymphoma. Looked up from germline, CDR1 is SGHTA and CDR2 is FQGNSA. The CDR3 runs 12 residues. Here immunoSEQ multiplex PCR was the method, and the copy in TCRdb shows in-frame clones only, minus some. The sample holds tens of thousands of clones, 65% to 85% seen once. No patient escaped relapse after autologous stem cell transplantation, and brentuximab vedotin exposure varied. Study-wide points: Patients with an early start, nivolumab under 1 year after ASCT, were excluded. Prior therapy or disease activity may underlie the repertoire differences, whose causes remain undefined.

This chain connects TRBV7-2 to TRBJ2-5, with TRBD2 matching 9 bases. The TCR sequence derives from a human donor with classical Hodgkin lymphoma. Material: peripheral blood mononuclear cells (PBMCs), obtained before the second cycle of nivolumab. CDR3: CDGGGGRETQYF. DNA of the CDR3: TGTGACGGCGGGGGGGGCCGGGAGACCCAGTACTTC.